This T cell receptor (beta chain) was found in a study of blood T cell repertoires in COVID-19. As for the study in general: T cells, B-cell-depleted T cells, or PBMCs provided the cDNA or gDNA that served as material.

Some clones are missing from TCRdb's copy, which holds only in-frame ones; the method was immunoSEQ multiplex PCR. The sample consists of under 300,000 clones, over 80% of them appearing once. This study enrolled people aged about 18 to 95 from about 26 US geographic areas. Self-reported history from a screening survey and questionnaire set each donor's cohort. The germline V gene encodes CDR1 DFQATT and CDR2 SNEGSKA (reference sequence). Trimming removed 3 bases from V and 0 bases from J, with 9 bases in between. This CDR3 region has 15 residues. Source material: PBMCs or T cells enriched from blood (not recorded which). The chain joins TRBV20-1 to TRBJ1-6; D is ambiguous. The TCR sequence derives from a woman under 30 who had recovered from COVID-19. The chain's CDR3 is CSASTHSSYNSPLHF. The CDR3 coding sequence is TGCAGTGCTAGTACCCATAGCTCCTATAATTCACCCCTCCACTTT.